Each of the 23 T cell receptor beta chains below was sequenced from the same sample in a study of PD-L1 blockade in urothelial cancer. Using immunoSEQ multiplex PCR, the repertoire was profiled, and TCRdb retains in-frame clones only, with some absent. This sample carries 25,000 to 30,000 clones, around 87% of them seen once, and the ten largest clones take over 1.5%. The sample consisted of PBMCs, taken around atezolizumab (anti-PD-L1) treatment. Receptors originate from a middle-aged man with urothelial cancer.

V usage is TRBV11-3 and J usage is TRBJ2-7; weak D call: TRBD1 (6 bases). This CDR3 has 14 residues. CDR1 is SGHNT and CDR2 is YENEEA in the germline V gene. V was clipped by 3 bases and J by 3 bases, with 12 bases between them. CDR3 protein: CASSLGAGDYEQYF. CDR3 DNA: TGTGCCAGCAGCTTGGGGGCCGGGGACTACGAGCAGTACTTC. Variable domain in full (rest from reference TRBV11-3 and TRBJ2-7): EAGVVQSPRYKIIEKKQPVAFWCNPISGHNTLYWYLQNLGQGPELLIRYENEEAVDDSQLPKDRFSAERLKGVDSTLKIQPAELGDSAVYLCASSLGAGDYEQYFGPGTRLTVT.

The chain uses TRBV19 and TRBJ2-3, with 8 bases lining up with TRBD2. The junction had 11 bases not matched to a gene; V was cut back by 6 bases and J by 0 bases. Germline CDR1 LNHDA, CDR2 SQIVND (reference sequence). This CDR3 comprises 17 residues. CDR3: CASRLAGGRSSTDTQYF. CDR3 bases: TGTGCCAGTAGGTTGGCGGGGGGACGTTCTAGCACAGATACGCAGTATTTT.

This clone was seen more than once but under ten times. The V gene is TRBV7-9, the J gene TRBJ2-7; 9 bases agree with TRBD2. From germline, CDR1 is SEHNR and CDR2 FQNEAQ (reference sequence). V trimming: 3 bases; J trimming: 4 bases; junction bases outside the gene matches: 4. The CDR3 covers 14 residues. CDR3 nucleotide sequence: TGTGCCAGCAGCTTTAGCGGGGGCGGTTACGAGCAGTACTTC. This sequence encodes CASSFSGGGYEQYF.

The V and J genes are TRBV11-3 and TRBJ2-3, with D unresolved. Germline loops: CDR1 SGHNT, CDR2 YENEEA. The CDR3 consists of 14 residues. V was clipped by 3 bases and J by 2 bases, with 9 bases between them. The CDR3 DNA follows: TGTGCCAGCAGCTTTGGCGGTCCCACAGATACGCAGTATTTT. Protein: CASSFGGPTDTQYF.

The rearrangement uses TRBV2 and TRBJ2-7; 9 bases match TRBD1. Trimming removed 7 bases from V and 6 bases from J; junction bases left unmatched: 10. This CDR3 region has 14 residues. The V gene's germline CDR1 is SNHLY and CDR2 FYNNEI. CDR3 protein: CASTRGDRVGEQYF. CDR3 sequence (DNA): TGTGCCAGCACCCGGGGGGACAGGGTGGGCGAGCAGTACTTC.

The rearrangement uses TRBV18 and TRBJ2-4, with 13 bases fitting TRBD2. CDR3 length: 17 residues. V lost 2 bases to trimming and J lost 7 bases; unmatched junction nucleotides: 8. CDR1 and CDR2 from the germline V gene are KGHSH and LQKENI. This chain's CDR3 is CASSPVTSGRAFNIQYF. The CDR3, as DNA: TGTGCCAGCTCACCAGTCACTAGCGGGAGGGCCTTTAACATTCAGTACTTC.

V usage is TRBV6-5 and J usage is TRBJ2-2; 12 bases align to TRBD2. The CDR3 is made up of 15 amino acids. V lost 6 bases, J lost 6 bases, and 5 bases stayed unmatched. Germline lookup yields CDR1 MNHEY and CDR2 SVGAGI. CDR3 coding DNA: TGTGCCAGCAGACTGACTAGCGGGAGTCCCGGGGAGCTGTTTTTT. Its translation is CASRLTSGSPGELFF.

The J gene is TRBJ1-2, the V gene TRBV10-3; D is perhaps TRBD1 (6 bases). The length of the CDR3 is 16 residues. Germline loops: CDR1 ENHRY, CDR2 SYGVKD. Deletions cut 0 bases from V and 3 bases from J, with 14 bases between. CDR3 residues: CAISESGPPGDYGYTF. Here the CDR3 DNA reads TGTGCCATCAGTGAGTCGGGCCCTCCAGGGGACTATGGCTACACCTTC.

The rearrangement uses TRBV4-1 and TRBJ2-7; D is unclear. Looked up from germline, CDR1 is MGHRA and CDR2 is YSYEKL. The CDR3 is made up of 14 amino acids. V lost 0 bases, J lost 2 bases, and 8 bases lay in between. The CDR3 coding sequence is TGCGCCAGCAGCCAAGATATGGCCCCCTACGAGCAGTACTTC. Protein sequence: CASSQDMAPYEQYF.

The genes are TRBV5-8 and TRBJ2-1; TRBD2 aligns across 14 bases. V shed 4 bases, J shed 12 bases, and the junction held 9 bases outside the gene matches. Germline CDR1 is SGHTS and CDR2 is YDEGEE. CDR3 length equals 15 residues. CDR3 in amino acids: CASSHGTSGRGGQFF. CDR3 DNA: TGTGCCAGCAGCCATGGGACTAGCGGGAGAGGTGGGCAGTTCTTC.

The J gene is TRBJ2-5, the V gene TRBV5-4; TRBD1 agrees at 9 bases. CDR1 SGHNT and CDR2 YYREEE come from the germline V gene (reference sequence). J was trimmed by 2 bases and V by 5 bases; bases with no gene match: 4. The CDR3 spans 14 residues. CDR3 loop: CASSRQGEQETQYF. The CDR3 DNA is TGTGCCAGCAGTCGACAGGGGGAGCAAGAGACCCAGTACTTC. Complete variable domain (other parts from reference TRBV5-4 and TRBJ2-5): ETGVTQSPTHLIKTRGQQVTLRCSSQSGHNTVSWYQQALGQGPQFIFQYYREEENGRGNFPPRFSGLQFPNYSSELNVNALELDDSALYLCASSRQGEQETQYFGPGTRLLVL.

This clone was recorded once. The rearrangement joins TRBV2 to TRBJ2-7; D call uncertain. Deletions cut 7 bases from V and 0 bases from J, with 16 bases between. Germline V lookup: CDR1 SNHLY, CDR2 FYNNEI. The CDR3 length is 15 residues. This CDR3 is CASTEIPGSSYEQYF. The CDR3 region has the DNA TGTGCCAGCACTGAGATCCCCGGTAGCTCCTACGAGCAGTACTTC.

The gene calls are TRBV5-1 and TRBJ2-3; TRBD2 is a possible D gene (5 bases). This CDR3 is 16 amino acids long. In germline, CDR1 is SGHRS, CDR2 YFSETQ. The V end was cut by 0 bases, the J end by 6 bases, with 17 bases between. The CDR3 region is CASSLEARAGADTQYF. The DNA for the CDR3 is TGCGCCAGCAGCTTGGAGGCGAGGGCAGGCGCGGATACGCAGTATTTT.

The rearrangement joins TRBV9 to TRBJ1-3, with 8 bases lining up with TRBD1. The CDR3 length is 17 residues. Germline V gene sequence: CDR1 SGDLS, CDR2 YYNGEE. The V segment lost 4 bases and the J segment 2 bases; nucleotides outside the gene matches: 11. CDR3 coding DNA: TGTGCCAGCAGCCCCGGGGGCCAGGGGGCGGCTGGAAACACCATATATTTT. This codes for CASSPGGQGAAGNTIYF.

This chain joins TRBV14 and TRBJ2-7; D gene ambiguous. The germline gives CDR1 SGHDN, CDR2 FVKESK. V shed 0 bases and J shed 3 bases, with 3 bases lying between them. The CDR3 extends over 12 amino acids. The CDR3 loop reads CASSQEYYEQYF. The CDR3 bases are TGTGCCAGCAGCCAAGAATACTACGAGCAGTACTTC.

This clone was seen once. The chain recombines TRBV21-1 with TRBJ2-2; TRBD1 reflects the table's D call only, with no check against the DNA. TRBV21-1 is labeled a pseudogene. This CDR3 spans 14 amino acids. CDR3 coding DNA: TGTGCCAGCATCGGGGACACGCACACCGGGGAGCTGTTTTTT. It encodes CASIGDTHTGELFF.

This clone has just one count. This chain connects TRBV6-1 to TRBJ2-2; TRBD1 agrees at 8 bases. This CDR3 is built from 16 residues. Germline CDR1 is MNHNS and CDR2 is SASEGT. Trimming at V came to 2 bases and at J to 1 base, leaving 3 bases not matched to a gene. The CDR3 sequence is CASSELGTGNTGELFF. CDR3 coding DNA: TGTGCCAGCAGTGAATTAGGGACAGGGAACACCGGGGAGCTGTTTTTT.

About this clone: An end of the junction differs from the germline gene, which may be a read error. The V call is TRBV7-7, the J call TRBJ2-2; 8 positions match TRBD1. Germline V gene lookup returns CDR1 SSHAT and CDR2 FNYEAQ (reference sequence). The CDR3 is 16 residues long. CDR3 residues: CASSSTGTGNTGELFF. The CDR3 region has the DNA TGTGCTAGCAGCTCGACCGGGACAGGGAACACCGGGGAGCTGTTTTTT.

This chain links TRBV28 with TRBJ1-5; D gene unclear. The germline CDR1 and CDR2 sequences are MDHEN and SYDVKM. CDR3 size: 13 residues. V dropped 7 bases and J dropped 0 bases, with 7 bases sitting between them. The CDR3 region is CASINYSNQPQHF. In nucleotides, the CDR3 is TGTGCCAGCATTAATTATAGCAATCAGCCCCAGCATTTT.

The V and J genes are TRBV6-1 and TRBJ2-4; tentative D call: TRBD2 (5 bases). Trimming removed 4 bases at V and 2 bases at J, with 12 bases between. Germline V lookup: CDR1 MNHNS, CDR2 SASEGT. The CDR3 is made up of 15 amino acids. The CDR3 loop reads CASSGEGSSKNIQYF. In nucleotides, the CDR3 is TGTGCCAGCAGTGGAGAGGGTAGCTCCAAAAACATTCAGTACTTC.

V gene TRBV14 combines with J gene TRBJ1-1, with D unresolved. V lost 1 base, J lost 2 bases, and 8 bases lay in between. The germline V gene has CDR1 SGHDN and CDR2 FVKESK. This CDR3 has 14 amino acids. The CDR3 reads CASSQVRGNTEAFF. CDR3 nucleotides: TGTGCCAGCAGCCAAGTCCGGGGTAACACTGAAGCTTTCTTT.

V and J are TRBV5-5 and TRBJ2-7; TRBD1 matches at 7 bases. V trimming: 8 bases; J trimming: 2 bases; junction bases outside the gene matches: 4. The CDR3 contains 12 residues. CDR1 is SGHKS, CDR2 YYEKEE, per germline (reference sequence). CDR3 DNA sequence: TGTGCCAGTAGACAGGGACCCTACGAGCAGTACTTC. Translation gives CASRQGPYEQYF.

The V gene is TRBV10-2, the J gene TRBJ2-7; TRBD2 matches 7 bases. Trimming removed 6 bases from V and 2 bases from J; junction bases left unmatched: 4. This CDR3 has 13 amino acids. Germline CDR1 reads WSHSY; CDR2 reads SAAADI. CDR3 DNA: TGCGCCAGCAGGGGGGACTACCCCTACGAGCAGTACTTC. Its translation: CASRGDYPYEQYF.